The present T cell receptor (beta chain) was sequenced within a study of response to subunit inactivated influenza vaccine (dated by TCRdb to the late 2010s). With regard to the full study: To follow how T cells responded to a trivalent subunit inactivated influenza vaccine, the researchers relied on deep quantitative profiling of the T cell receptor repertoire.

The CDR1 and CDR2 encoded by the germline V gene (reference sequence) are LNHDA and SQIVND. Trimming removed 7 bases from V and 2 bases from J, leaving 11 bases between the germline ends. Reading from cysteine to phenylalanine, the CDR3 counts 13 amino acids. Just CDR3 DNA is preserved here, 39 bases in frame from base 1. The library was generated by RT-PCR. Instrument on record: Illumina HiSeq 2500. TCRdb trimmed public reads at Q25 via fastp, called clones via MiXCR and kept in-frame beta chains. CDR3 protein sequences are deduplicated, and each keeps its most common genes and DNA. The sample has hundreds of thousands of distinct CDR3 sequences on record, roughly 15% of them singletons. The top ten clonotypes cover roughly 7.6% of the sample. With regard to this clonotype: Its antigen remains undetermined. No much larger clonotype is one base removed from it; base qualities were not supplied.

Study-level results and caveats: It was suggested by the authors that each seasonal influenza vaccination may recruit only a limited number of new T cells.

Source: PBMCs from blood, taken 14 to 15 days before vaccination. The chain was built from TRBV19 and TRBJ1-2; possibly the D gene is TRBD1, per 5 matching bases. The receptor comes from a man aged 50 to 59 who received an inactivated influenza vaccine. Donor details come from another sample of the same person, matched by shared clones. The bases read TGTGCCAGTACCCAGGACATCAACTATGGCTACACCTTC. The translation is CASTQDINYGYTF.